This T cell receptor (beta chain) was sequenced during a study of T cell changes during pregnancy in multiple sclerosis. Trimming cost V 5 bases and J 7 bases, with 10 bases left between them. Germline V CDR1 and CDR2: SGDLS, YYNGEE. The CDR3 covers 12 residues. Generated by immunoSEQ multiplex PCR, the TCRdb table keeps only in-frame clones and is missing some. The data show around 110,000 clones, with 85% to 95% seen just once and around 1.5% held by the top ten. The chain is built from TRBV9 and TRBJ2-1, with D perhaps TRBD2 (6 bases). The clonotype was recovered from a female donor with multiple sclerosis, enrolled in a pregnancy study. Sequences were derived from peripheral blood, sampled after pregnancy. The CDR3 DNA reads TGTGCCAGCAGTTTCGGAGGGAATGAGCAGTTCTTC. This codes for CASSFGGNEQFF.